This TCR beta chain was captured by sequencing in a study of shared clonotypes between healthy human individuals. Study-level findings and limits: Compared with clonotypes that all four donors shared, non-shared clonotypes had lower generation probabilities.

V was trimmed by 0 bases and J by 8 bases, leaving 20 bases between them. Germline CDR1 SGDLS, CDR2 YYNGEE. CDR3 size: 17 residues. The table came from immunoSEQ multiplex PCR; TCRdb's copy has only in-frame clones and leaves some out. The sample lists some 2.3 million clones; approximately 93% were seen once. Concerning this clone itself: Its antigen is unidentified.

The J gene is TRBJ1-4, the V gene TRBV9; TRBD1 might be the D (5 bases). This clonotype was obtained from a young man in good health. Some clones in this sample may be carry-over from other donors' samples. The sequenced material came from naive CD4+ T cells from PBMCs. Subset: CD45RA+ positively selected. CDR3 region: CASSVGGSGTLGEKLFF. The CDR3, as DNA: TGTGCCAGCAGCGTAGGCGGTAGCGGGACCCTGGGGGAAAAACTGTTTTTT. Looking up the rest from reference TRBV9 and TRBJ1-4 gives the full variable domain: DSGVTQTPKHLITATGQRVTLRCSPRSGDLSVYWYQQSLDQGLQFLIQYYNGEERAKGNILERFSAQQFPDLHSELNLSSLELGDSALYFCASSVGGSGTLGEKLFFGSGTQLSVL.